This TCR beta chain was captured in a study of cytomegalovirus exposure and HLA in healthy donors. This CDR3 contains 16 residues. Germline V gives CDR1 SGHVS, CDR2 FQNEAQ. The V gene lost 2 bases and the J gene lost 6 bases, with 17 bases spanning the gap. The study's findings and limits: Rare TCR sequences predominated, though certain public TCRs were found in many donors. When a later analysis compared HLA-associated TCR beta chains with equally common others, the HLA-associated chains turned out to be more clonally expanded and to have lower generation probabilities. Common viral pathogens seemed, in a later analysis, to connect with several of the most significant clusters.

PCR involved 60 Vbeta and 13 Jbeta primers. How the authors handled the data: Some 11 million shared chains were among the approximately 80 million unique TCR beta chains that a later analysis counted. Method: immunoSEQ multiplex PCR; TCRdb's copy keeps in-frame clones and lacks some. V, J and clone size reflect that table, while D and trimming were determined from the DNA. This table holds around 130,000 clones, around 59% found once. A word on this clone: What it recognizes is unknown.

This rearrangement joins TRBV7-8 to TRBJ1-5; D gene ambiguous. Sequencing input: PBMCs. The source is a male donor in good health and CMV-seronegative. The CDR3 protein is CASSLSGPRGGQPQHF. The CDR3 DNA follows: TGTGCCAGCAGCTTAAGCGGGCCACGCGGAGGTCAGCCCCAGCATTTT.